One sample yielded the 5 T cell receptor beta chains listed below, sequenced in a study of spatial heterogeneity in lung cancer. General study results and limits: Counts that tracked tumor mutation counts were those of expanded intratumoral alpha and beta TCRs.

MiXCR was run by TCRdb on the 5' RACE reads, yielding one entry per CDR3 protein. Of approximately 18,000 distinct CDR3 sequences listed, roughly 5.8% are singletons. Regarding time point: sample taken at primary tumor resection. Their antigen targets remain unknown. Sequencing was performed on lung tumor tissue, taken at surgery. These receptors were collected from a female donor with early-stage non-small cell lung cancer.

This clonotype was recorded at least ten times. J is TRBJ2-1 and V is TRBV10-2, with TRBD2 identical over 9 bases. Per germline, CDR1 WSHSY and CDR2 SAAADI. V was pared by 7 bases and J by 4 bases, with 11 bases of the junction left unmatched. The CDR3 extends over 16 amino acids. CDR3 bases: TGCGCCAGCACTAAGTCCCCTAGCGGGGCTTACAATGAGCAGTTCTTC. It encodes CASTKSPSGAYNEQFF.

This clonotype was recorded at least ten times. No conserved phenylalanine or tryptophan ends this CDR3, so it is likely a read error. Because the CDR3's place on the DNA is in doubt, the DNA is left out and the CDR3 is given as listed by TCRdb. The CDR3 sequence is CASSGRGRKVV. This sequence joins TRBV28 and TRBJ1-1. The CDR3 length is 11 residues, termini included. From germline, CDR1 is MDHEN and CDR2 SYDVKM.

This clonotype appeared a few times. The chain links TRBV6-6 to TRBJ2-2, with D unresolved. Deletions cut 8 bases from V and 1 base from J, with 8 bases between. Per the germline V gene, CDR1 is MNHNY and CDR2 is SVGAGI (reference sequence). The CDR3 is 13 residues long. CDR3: CASASGNTGELFF. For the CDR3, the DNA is TGTGCCAGCGCCAGTGGGAACACCGGGGAGCTGTTTTTT.

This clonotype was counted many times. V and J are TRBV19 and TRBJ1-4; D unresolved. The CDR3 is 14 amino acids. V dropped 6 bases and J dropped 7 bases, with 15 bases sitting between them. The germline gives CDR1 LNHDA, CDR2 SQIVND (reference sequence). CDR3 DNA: TGTGCCAGTAGATCCGCCGGTCATGTTGAAAAACTGTTTTTT. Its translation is CASRSAGHVEKLFF.

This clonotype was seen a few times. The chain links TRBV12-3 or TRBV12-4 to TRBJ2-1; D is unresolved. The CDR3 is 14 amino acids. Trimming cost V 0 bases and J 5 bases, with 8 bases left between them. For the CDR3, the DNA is TGTGCCAGCAGTTTAGCAGTTCCCGACAATGAGCAGTTCTTC. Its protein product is CASSLAVPDNEQFF.